A selection of T cell receptor beta chains follows, all from one sample in a study of blood T cell repertoires in COVID-19. The repertoire was sequenced with immunoSEQ multiplex PCR; TCRdb's copy has only in-frame clones and lacks some. This repertoire shows about 99,000 clones, 86% found once; its top ten account for 10% to 15%. The specimen sequenced was peripheral blood. These receptors originate from a woman aged 60-75 years in a cohort sampled during active or convalescent COVID-19. The CDR3 runs from the conserved cysteine through the conserved F or W. D genes are given only for firm matches. The size entry is marked missing in some rows and otherwise reads once, few, many or a size class.

>.|TRBJ1-3|.|TRBV3-1/TRBV3-2
CASSQGNSGNTIYF
TGTGCCAGCAGCCAGGGCAACTCTGGAAACACCATATATTTT
>.|TRBJ2-4|TRBD1|TRBV2
CASGGTGGGNIQYF
TGTGCCAGCGGGGGGACAGGGGGCGGAAACATTCAGTACTTC
>.|TRBJ1-1|.|TRBV28
CASSLTGGEAFF
TGTGCCAGCAGTTTAACCGGGGGAGAAGCTTTCTTT
>.|TRBJ1-2|.|TRBV7-9
CASSLEAGKGYTF
TGTGCCAGCAGCTTAGAGGCAGGGAAAGGCTACACCTTC
>.|TRBJ2-7|TRBD2|TRBV19
CASSFQAGLSYEQYF
TGTGCCAGTAGTTTCCAAGCGGGACTATCCTACGAGCAGTACTTC
>.|TRBJ2-3|TRBD2|TRBV11-2
CASSPRTSGGAGDTQYF
TGTGCCAGCAGCCCCAGGACTAGCGGGGGGGCCGGAGATACGCAGTATTTT
>.|TRBJ1-5|.|TRBV6-2/TRBV6-3
CASSRETRNQPQHF
TGTGCCAGCAGTCGCGAGACACGTAATCAGCCCCAGCATTTT
>.|TRBJ1-1|.|TRBV6-1
CASSALTGLVLMNTEAFF
TGTGCCAGCAGTGCCCTTACAGGGCTCGTTTTAATGAACACTGAAGCTTTCTTT
>.|TRBJ1-4|.|TRBV27
CASSPTGGKVFEKLFF
TGTGCCAGCAGTCCTACCGGGGGAAAGGTCTTTGAAAAACTGTTTTTT
>.|TRBJ2-3|TRBD1|TRBV24-1
CATSGQGALGRGDTQYF
TGTGCCACCAGTGGGCAGGGGGCCCTCGGCAGAGGAGATACGCAGTATTTT
>.|TRBJ1-3|.|TRBV28
CASSFMGEGLGNTIYF
TGTGCCAGCAGTTTCATGGGGGAGGGTTTAGGAAACACCATATATTTT
>few|TRBJ2-2|TRBD2|TRBV3-1/TRBV3-2
CASSQDKVGLADGGELFF
TGTGCCAGCAGCCAAGATAAGGTCGGGCTAGCGGACGGCGGGGAGCTGTTTTTT
>.|TRBJ2-3|TRBD2|TRBV19
CASSSGRVSGTQYF
TGTGCCAGTAGCAGCGGGAGGGTCTCGGGCACGCAGTATTTT
>.|TRBJ2-3|.|TRBV10-3
CAISGPPQGSNTDTQYF
TGTGCCATCAGTGGGCCCCCGCAGGGTAGTAACACAGATACGCAGTATTTT
>.|TRBJ2-1|.|TRBV7-3
CASSLTSWGQQFF
TGTGCCAGCAGCTTAACGTCCTGGGGGCAGCAGTTCTTC
>.|TRBJ1-2|.|TRBV6-1
CASSETDYYGYTF
TGTGCCAGCAGTGAGACGGACTACTATGGCTACACCTTC
>.|TRBJ1-1|.|TRBV28
CASSLQGGLTEAFF
TGTGCCAGCAGTTTACAGGGAGGGCTCACTGAAGCTTTCTTT
>.|TRBJ1-4|TRBD1|TRBV25-1
CASSGTGALNEKLFF
TGTGCCAGCAGTGGCACAGGGGCCCTTAATGAAAAACTGTTTTTT
>.|TRBJ1-1|TRBD1|TRBV7-8
CASSQGQGNTEAFF
TGTGCCAGCAGCCAGGGACAGGGGAACACTGAAGCTTTCTTT
>.|TRBJ1-1|TRBD1|TRBV3-1/TRBV3-2
CASSQEPQGVIEAFF
TGTGCCAGCAGCCAAGAACCGCAGGGGGTGATCGAAGCTTTCTTT
>.|TRBJ2-1|.|TRBV7-3
CASSLIAGEQFF
TGTGCCAGCAGCTTAATAGCAGGGGAGCAGTTCTTC
>.|TRBJ1-6|.|TRBV6-4
CASSWGTGNGSPLHF
TGTGCCAGCAGTTGGGGAACAGGGAACGGGTCACCCCTCCACTTT
>.|TRBJ2-1|TRBD2|TRBV27
CASSSTTSGSSYNEQFF
TGTGCCAGCAGTTCAACGACTAGCGGGAGCTCCTACAATGAGCAGTTCTTC
>.|TRBJ1-2|.|TRBV11-2
CASSYVGATNGYTF
TGTGCCAGCAGCTACGTTGGGGCGACGAACGGCTACACCTTC
>few|TRBJ2-2|TRBD1|TRBV30
CAWSVPRTGNTGELFF
TGTGCCTGGAGTGTACCTAGGACAGGAAACACCGGGGAGCTGTTTTTT
>.|TRBJ1-6|.|TRBV9
CASSPRGRSPLHF
TGTGCCAGCAGCCCCCGAGGGAGGTCACCCCTCCACTTT
>.|TRBJ1-2|.|TRBV18
CASSPQDSLRGYTF
TGTGCCAGCTCACCGCAGGACAGTCTGCGTGGCTACACCTTC
>.|TRBJ1-2|.|TRBV30
CAWSVDRLYGYTF
TGTGCCTGGAGTGTGGACAGACTTTATGGCTACACCTTC
>.|TRBJ2-1|TRBD2|TRBV4-2
CASSQVGGGEDEQFF
TGTGCCAGCAGCCAAGTTGGCGGGGGGGAGGATGAGCAGTTCTTC
>.|TRBJ2-1|TRBD2|TRBV5-1
CASRLAALYNEQFF
TGCGCCAGCAGGCTAGCGGCACTCTACAATGAGCAGTTCTTC
>.|TRBJ2-3|.|TRBV5-1
CASSLAPVSTDTQYF
TGCGCCAGCAGCTTGGCCCCCGTTAGCACAGATACGCAGTATTTT
>.|TRBJ2-1|TRBD2|TRBV9
CASSETSGSSYNEQFF
TGTGCCAGCAGCGAAACTAGCGGGAGCTCCTACAATGAGCAGTTCTTC
>.|TRBJ1-3|.|TRBV12-3/TRBV12-4
CPWGSRSGNTIYF
TGTCCTTGGGGCAGCCGCTCTGGAAACACCATATATTTT
>.|TRBJ1-1|TRBD1|TRBV28
CASSLGSGQLEAFF
TGTGCCAGCAGCCTAGGTTCGGGACAGCTTGAAGCTTTCTTT
>.|TRBJ1-6|.|TRBV6-5
CASGGEGRASPLHF
TGTGCCAGCGGGGGAGAAGGGAGGGCTTCACCCCTCCACTTT
>.|TRBJ2-1|.|TRBV5-1
CASSLPGAGNNEQFF
TGCGCCAGCAGCTTGCCGGGAGCTGGGAACAATGAGCAGTTCTTC
>.|TRBJ1-5|.|TRBV7-2
CASSAVRGNQPQHF
TGTGCCAGCAGCGCTGTTCGGGGCAATCAGCCCCAGCATTTT
>once|TRBJ2-7|.|TRBV14
CASSQAWGGEQYF
TGTGCCAGCAGCCAAGCATGGGGCGGAGAGCAGTACTTC
>.|TRBJ1-6|TRBD1|TRBV6-4
CASSVTGGFNSPLHF
TGTGCCAGCAGTGTAACAGGGGGATTTAATTCACCCCTCCACTTT
>.|TRBJ2-7|TRBD1|TRBV11-2
CASSRTGSSYEQYF
TGTGCCAGCAGCCGGACAGGGTCCTCCTACGAGCAGTACTTC
>.|TRBJ1-6|TRBD1|TRBV7-3
CASSLSGRQGNSPLHF
TGTGCCAGCAGCTTAAGTGGTAGACAGGGAAATTCACCCCTCCACTTT
>few|TRBJ2-1|TRBD2|TRBV2
CASSVSLAGINEQFF
TGTGCCAGCAGTGTTTCACTAGCGGGAATCAATGAGCAGTTCTTC
>.|TRBJ1-4|.|TRBV5-1
CASSLWENEKLFF
TGCGCCAGCAGCTTATGGGAGAATGAAAAACTGTTTTTT
>.|TRBJ2-1|TRBD2|TRBV2
CASSEMGTSGRAGEQFF
TGTGCCAGCAGTGAAATGGGGACTAGCGGGAGGGCCGGAGAGCAGTTCTTC
>once|TRBJ1-1|TRBD1|TRBV5-1
CASSRRQGAATEAFF
TGCGCCAGCAGCAGGAGACAGGGGGCAGCGACTGAAGCTTTCTTT
>.|TRBJ2-7|TRBD1|TRBV5-1
CASSLPGTGIYEQYF
TGCGCCAGCAGCCTACCCGGGACAGGGATCTACGAGCAGTACTTC
>.|TRBJ2-3|.|TRBV28
CATIHWSADTQYF
TGTGCCACTATCCATTGGTCGGCAGATACGCAGTATTTT
>.|TRBJ1-3|TRBD1|TRBV28
CASRKTGGLSGNTIYF
TGTGCCAGCAGGAAGACAGGGGGGCTCTCTGGAAACACCATATATTTT
>.|TRBJ2-3|TRBD2|TRBV5-6
CASSSTGNPSGRDTQYF
TGTGCCAGCAGCTCGACAGGGAACCCTAGCGGGAGAGATACGCAGTATTTT
>.|TRBJ1-1|.|TRBV5-1
CASSLAVNTEAFF
TGCGCCAGCAGCTTGGCAGTGAACACTGAAGCTTTCTTT
>.|TRBJ1-3|.|TRBV18
CASSPTPGPGNTIYF
TGTGCCAGCTCACCAACGCCAGGGCCTGGAAACACCATATATTTT
>.|TRBJ2-7|TRBD2|TRBV9
CASSAGGGTSSYEQYF
TGTGCCAGCAGCGCCGGGGGCGGGACTAGCTCCTACGAGCAGTACTTC
>.|TRBJ1-3|TRBD1|TRBV9
CASSVEGALGNTIYF
TGTGCCAGCAGCGTAGAGGGGGCGCTGGGAAACACCATATATTTT
>.|TRBJ1-5|.|TRBV2
CASSTDGLYSNQPQHF
TGTGCCAGCAGCACAGACGGTCTATATAGCAATCAGCCCCAGCATTTT
>.|TRBJ2-5|.|TRBV4-1
CASSQVGPTAAETQYF
TGCGCCAGCAGCCAAGTGGGGCCTACCGCGGCGGAGACCCAGTACTTC
>.|TRBJ2-5|.|TRBV11-3
CASSSNSQETQYF
TGTGCCAGCAGCTCGAACAGCCAAGAGACCCAGTACTTC
>.|TRBJ1-6|.|TRBV27
CASSLDPRVGSPLHF
TGTGCCAGCAGTTTAGATCCCAGGGTGGGTTCACCCCTCCACTTT
>.|TRBJ2-1|TRBD2|TRBV4-2
CASSQVAGGPNNEQFF
TGTGCCAGCAGCCAAGTAGCGGGGGGGCCTAACAATGAGCAGTTCTTC
>few|TRBJ2-7|TRBD2|TRBV2
CASTQLAGEDEQYF
TGTGCCAGCACCCAACTAGCGGGGGAGGACGAGCAGTACTTC
>.|TRBJ1-1|.|TRBV19
CASRLDRSITLNTEAFF
TGTGCCAGTAGGTTAGACAGGAGCATCACCTTGAACACTGAAGCTTTCTTT